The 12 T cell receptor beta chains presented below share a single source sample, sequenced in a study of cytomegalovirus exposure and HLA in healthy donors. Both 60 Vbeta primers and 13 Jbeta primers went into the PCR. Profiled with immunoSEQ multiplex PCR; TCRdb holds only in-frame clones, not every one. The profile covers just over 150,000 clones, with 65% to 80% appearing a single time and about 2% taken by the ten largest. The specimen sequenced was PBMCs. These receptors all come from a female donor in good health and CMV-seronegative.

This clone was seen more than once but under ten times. The CDR3 DNA reads as TGTGCCAGCAGGACAGACATGAACACTGAAGCTTTCTTT. It encodes CASRTDMNTEAFF. The V and J genes are TRBV6-6 and TRBJ1-1; TRBD1 is a possible D gene (5 bases). Trimming pared 6 bases from V and 0 bases from J, leaving 8 bases between. This CDR3 spans 13 amino acids. CDR1 MNHNY and CDR2 SVGAGI come from the germline V gene (reference sequence).

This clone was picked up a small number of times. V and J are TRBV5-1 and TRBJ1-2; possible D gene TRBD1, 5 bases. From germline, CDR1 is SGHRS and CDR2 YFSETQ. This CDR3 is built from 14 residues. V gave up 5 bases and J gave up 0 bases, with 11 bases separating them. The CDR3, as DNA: TGCGCCAGCAGTTGGGGGGGAGCTAACTATGGCTACACCTTC. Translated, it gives CASSWGGANYGYTF. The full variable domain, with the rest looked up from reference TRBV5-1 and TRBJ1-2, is KAGVTQTPRYLIKTRGQQVTLSCSPISGHRSVSWYQQTPGQGLQFLFEYFSETQRNKGNFPGRFSGRQFSNSRSEMNVSTLELGDSALYLCASSWGGANYGYTFGSGTRLTVV.

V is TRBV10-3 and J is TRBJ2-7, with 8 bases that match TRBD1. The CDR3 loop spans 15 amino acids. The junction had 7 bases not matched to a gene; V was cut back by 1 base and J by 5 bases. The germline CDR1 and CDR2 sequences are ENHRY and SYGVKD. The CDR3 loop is CAISEYGTGEDEQYF. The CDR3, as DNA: TGTGCCATCAGTGAGTACGGGACAGGCGAGGACGAGCAGTACTTC.

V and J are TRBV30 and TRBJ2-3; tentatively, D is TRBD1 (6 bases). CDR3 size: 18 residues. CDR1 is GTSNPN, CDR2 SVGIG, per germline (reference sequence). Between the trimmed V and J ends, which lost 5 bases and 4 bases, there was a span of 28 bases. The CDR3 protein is CAWAPAGAGVIGPDTQYF. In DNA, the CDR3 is TGTGCCTGGGCTCCCGCCGGCGCAGGGGTGATCGGTCCAGATACGCAGTATTTT. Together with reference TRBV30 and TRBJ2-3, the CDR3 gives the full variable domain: SQTIHQWPATLVQPVGSPLSLECTVEGTSNPNLYWYRQAAGRGLQLLFYSVGIGQISSEVPQNLSASRPQDRQFILSSKKLLLSDSGFYLCAWAPAGAGVIGPDTQYFGPGTRLTVL.

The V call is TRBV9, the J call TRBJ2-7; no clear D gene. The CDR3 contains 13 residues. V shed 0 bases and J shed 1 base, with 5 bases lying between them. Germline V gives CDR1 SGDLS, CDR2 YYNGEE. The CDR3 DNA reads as TGTGCCAGCAGCGTAGCATTGTCCTACGAGCAGTACTTC. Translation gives CASSVALSYEQYF.

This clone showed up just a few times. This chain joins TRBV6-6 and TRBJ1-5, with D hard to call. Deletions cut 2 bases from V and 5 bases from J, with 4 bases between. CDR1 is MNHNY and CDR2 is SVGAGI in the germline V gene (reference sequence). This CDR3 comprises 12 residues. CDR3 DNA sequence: TGTGCCAGCAGTTACGGAGATCAGCCCCAGCATTTT. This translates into CASSYGDQPQHF.

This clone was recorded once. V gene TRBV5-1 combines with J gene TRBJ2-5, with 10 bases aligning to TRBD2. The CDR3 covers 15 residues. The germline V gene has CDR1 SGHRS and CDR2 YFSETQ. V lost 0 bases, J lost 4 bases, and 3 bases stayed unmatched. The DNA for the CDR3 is TGCGCCAGCAGCTTGGCAGCGGGGGGGCGAGAGACCCAGTACTTC. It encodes CASSLAAGGRETQYF. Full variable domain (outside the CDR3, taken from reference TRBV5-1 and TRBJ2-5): KAGVTQTPRYLIKTRGQQVTLSCSPISGHRSVSWYQQTPGQGLQFLFEYFSETQRNKGNFPGRFSGRQFSNSRSEMNVSTLELGDSALYLCASSLAAGGRETQYFGPGTRLLVL.

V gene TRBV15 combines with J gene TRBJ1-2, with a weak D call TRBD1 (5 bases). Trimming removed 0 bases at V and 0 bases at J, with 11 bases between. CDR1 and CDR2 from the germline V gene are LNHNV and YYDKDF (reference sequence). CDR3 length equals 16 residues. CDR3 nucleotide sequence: TGTGCCACCAGCAGAGATCGTTCGACAGCTAACTATGGCTACACCTTC. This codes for CATSRDRSTANYGYTF.

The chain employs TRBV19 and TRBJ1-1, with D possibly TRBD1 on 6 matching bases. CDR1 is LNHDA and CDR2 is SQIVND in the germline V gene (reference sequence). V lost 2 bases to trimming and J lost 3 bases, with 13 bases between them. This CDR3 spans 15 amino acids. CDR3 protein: CASSIPQGGDTEAFF. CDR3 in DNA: TGTGCCAGTAGTATACCACAGGGAGGGGACACTGAAGCTTTCTTT.

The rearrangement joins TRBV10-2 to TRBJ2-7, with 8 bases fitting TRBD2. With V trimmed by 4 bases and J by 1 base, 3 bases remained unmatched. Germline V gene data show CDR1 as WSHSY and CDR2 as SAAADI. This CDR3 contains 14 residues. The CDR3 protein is CASSVGGRSYEQYF. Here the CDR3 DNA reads TGCGCCAGCAGTGTAGGCGGGAGGTCCTACGAGCAGTACTTC.

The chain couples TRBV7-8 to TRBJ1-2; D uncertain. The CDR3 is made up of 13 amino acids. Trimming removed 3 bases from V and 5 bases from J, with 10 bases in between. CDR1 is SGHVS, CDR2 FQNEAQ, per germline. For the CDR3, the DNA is TGTGCCAGCAGCTTTACAGATCTATATGGCTACACCTTC. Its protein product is CASSFTDLYGYTF.

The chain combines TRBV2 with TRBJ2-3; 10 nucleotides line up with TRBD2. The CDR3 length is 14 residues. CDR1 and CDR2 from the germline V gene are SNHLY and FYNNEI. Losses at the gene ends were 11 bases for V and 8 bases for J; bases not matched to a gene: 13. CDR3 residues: CAGDSGGPETTQYF. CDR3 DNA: TGTGCCGGGGATAGCGGGGGGCCCGAGACTACGCAGTATTTT.